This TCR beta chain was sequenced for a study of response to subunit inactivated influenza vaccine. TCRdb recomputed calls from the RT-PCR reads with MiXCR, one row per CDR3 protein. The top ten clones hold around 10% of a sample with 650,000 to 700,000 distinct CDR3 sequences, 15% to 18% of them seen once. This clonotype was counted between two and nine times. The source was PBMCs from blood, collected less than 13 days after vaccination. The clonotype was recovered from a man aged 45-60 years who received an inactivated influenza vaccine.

CDR3: CSARVLGAGELFF. In DNA form, the CDR3 reads TGCAGTGCTAGAGTTTTGGGGGCCGGGGAGCTGTTTTTT. V and J are TRBV20-1 and TRBJ2-2; D tentatively reads TRBD1 or TRBD2 (5 bases each). CDR1 is DFQATT and CDR2 is SNEGSKA in the germline V gene (reference sequence). V was clipped by 1 base and J by 6 bases, with 9 bases between them. This CDR3 comprises 13 residues.